This paragraph reports one TCR beta chain. Its cognate antigen is unknown. The J segment lost 4 bases and the V segment lost 0 bases, leaving 5 bases of the junction unmatched. Germline lookup yields CDR1 MDHEN and CDR2 SYDVKM. CDR3 length: 16 residues. The method was immunoSEQ multiplex PCR; TCRdb's version includes in-frame clones alone and lacks a portion of them. Found here are roughly 1.4 million clones, approximately 98.5% of them singletons; the top ten hold approximately 0.4%. The data belong to a study of shared clonotypes between healthy human individuals. Looking at the study overall: Ranging from 18 to 49 in age, donors were a couple of women and three men.

Study results and caveats: For naive CD4 cells, approximately 5% of clonotypes were shared across a handful of donors. The study's rarefaction showed incomplete sorted-subset sequencing despite large depth. Read depth was anticipated to influence clonotype sharing among donors.

The sequence was collected from a man aged 25 to 40 in good health. Sequences were obtained from naive CD4+ T cells sorted from blood. The subset denotes: CD45RA+ positively selected. The V gene is TRBV28, the J gene TRBJ1-5; 8 bases map to TRBD1. The CDR3 sequence is CASSLWGGTGNQPQHF. The CDR3 coding sequence is TGTGCCAGCAGTTTATGGGGCGGGACAGGTAATCAGCCCCAGCATTTT.